This entry lists 20 T cell receptor beta chains sequenced from one sample in a study of blood T cell repertoires in COVID-19. Sequenced by immunoSEQ multiplex PCR; TCRdb stores in-frame clones only, minus some. The table shows 75,000 to 95,000 clones, with 84% occurring only once. Source material: peripheral blood. All receptors derive from a man in his sixties with acute or convalescent COVID-19.

The chain couples TRBV2 to TRBJ1-6; tentative D call: TRBD1 (6 bases). Deletions cut 5 bases from V and 4 bases from J, with 12 bases between. The V gene's germline CDR1 is SNHLY and CDR2 FYNNEI. The CDR3 runs to 15 residues. CDR3 sequence: CASSWTQGYNSPLHF. DNA of the CDR3: TGTGCCAGCAGTTGGACCCAGGGGTATAATTCACCCCTCCACTTT.

This chain connects TRBV5-4 to TRBJ1-2; D call uncertain. Trimming shortened V by 0 bases and J by 5 bases, and 14 bases separated the two germline ends. Germline CDR1 SGHNT, CDR2 YYREEE (reference sequence). The CDR3 covers 15 residues. CDR3 region: CASSLAQAGLYGYTF. CDR3 DNA: TGTGCCAGCAGCTTGGCCCAGGCCGGCCTATATGGCTACACCTTC.

The rearrangement links TRBV28 to TRBJ2-7; TRBD1 might be the D (6 bases). The CDR3 covers 15 residues. Germline loops: CDR1 MDHEN, CDR2 SYDVKM. V shed 7 bases and J shed 2 bases, with 18 bases lying between them. In DNA, the CDR3 is TGTGCCAGCACCGAGGCACAGGGACCCCCCTACGAGCAGTACTTC. This codes for CASTEAQGPPYEQYF.

The V gene is TRBV6-5, the J gene TRBJ1-2; 11 bases agree with TRBD1. Germline V gene lookup returns CDR1 MNHEY and CDR2 SVGAGI. This CDR3 spans 15 amino acids. V trimming: 6 bases; J trimming: 3 bases; junction bases outside the gene matches: 6. The CDR3 protein is CASRLGQGADYGYTF. CDR3 nucleotides: TGTGCCAGCAGGCTTGGACAGGGGGCCGACTATGGCTACACCTTC.

The rearrangement links TRBV5-6 to TRBJ2-7; D perhaps matches TRBD2 (6 bases). Germline V gene lookup returns CDR1 SGHDT and CDR2 YYEEEE. With 4 bases removed from V and 0 bases from J, the gap between germline ends came to 14 bases. The CDR3 totals 15 residues. As DNA, the CDR3 is TGTGCCAGCAGCCTGATAGACGGGAGCTCCTACGAGCAGTACTTC. It specifies CASSLIDGSSYEQYF.

The chain links TRBV19 to TRBJ1-6, with 8 bases identical to TRBD1. V lost 6 bases, J lost 6 bases, and 10 bases stayed unmatched. The CDR3 runs 16 residues. CDR1 and CDR2 from the germline V gene are LNHDA and SQIVND (reference sequence). The CDR3 DNA reads TGTGCCAGTAGGCTCCAGCAGACAGGGGTTAATTCACCCCTCCACTTT. As protein: CASRLQQTGVNSPLHF.

The chain has TRBV19 and TRBJ1-1; D is unresolved. CDR1 and CDR2 from the germline V gene are LNHDA and SQIVND (reference sequence). CDR3 length: 13 residues. Trimming cost V 6 bases and J 0 bases, with 8 bases left between them. CDR3 sequence reads: CASRTLMNTEAFF. CDR3 nucleotide sequence: TGTGCCAGTAGGACACTTATGAACACTGAAGCTTTCTTT.

This sequence joins TRBV14 and TRBJ2-3; 10 bases align to TRBD2. V trimming: 4 bases; J trimming: 3 bases; junction bases outside the gene matches: 7. The germline V gene has CDR1 SGHDN and CDR2 FVKESK. This CDR3 is 16 amino acids long. The CDR3 nucleotides are TGTGCCAGCAGCCCACTAGCGGGGATTGGAACAGATACGCAGTATTTT. Amino acid sequence: CASSPLAGIGTDTQYF. The full variable domain, in which reference TRBV14 and TRBJ2-3 provide the parts outside the CDR3, is EAGVTQFPSHSVIEKGQTVTLRCDPISGHDNLYWYRRVMGKEIKFLLHFVKESKQDESGMPNNRFLAERTGGTYSTLKVQPAELEDSGVYFCASSPLAGIGTDTQYFGPGTRLTVL.

V is TRBV2 and J is TRBJ2-3; possibly TRBD2 for D (5 bases). Per germline, CDR1 SNHLY and CDR2 FYNNEI. Trimming removed 4 bases at V and 2 bases at J, with 7 bases between. The CDR3 is 13 residues long. CDR3 nucleotide sequence: TGTGCCAGCAGTGGAGGGCTCACAGATACGCAGTATTTT. Its translation is CASSGGLTDTQYF.

This clone has only one observation. The chain uses TRBV12-3 or TRBV12-4 and TRBJ2-2, with unresolved D. CDR3 length: 12 amino acids. CDR3 protein: CASSGNTGELFF. The CDR3 DNA sequence: TGTGCGAGCTCGGGTAACACCGGGGAGCTGTTTTTT.

The CDR3 reads CASSQDPNGLETQYF. The CDR3 nucleotides read TGTGCCAGCAGCCAAGATCCGAATGGCTTAGAGACCCAGTACTTC. The chain has TRBV3-1 (or the pseudogene TRBV3-2) and TRBJ2-5; D not certain. V lost 0 bases and J lost 4, with 12 bases in between. The CDR3 has 15 amino acids. Germline V lookup: CDR1 LGHDT, CDR2 YNNKEL (reference sequence).

This clone is a singleton in its sample. The gene calls are TRBV5-6 and TRBJ1-2; 10 nucleotides line up with TRBD1. This CDR3 spans 14 amino acids. Germline lookup yields CDR1 SGHDT and CDR2 YYEEEE. Germline trimming cut 4 bases from V and 8 bases from J; bases unmatched to any gene: 8. The CDR3 here is CASSPGQGVGGYTF. The CDR3 region has the DNA TGTGCCAGCAGCCCAGGACAGGGGGTAGGGGGCTACACCTTC.

The chain joins TRBV30 to TRBJ1-2; D might be TRBD1 (5 bases). Per the germline V gene, CDR1 is GTSNPN and CDR2 is SVGIG (reference sequence). This CDR3 region has 16 residues. Trimming cost V 0 bases and J 3 bases, with 17 bases left between them. CDR3: CAWSVLVGRGDYGYTF. DNA for the CDR3: TGTGCCTGGAGTGTACTAGTTGGGCGGGGGGACTATGGCTACACCTTC.

The chain links TRBV4-2 to TRBJ1-2; 9 bases line up with TRBD1. V shed 3 bases and J 0 bases; nucleotides not matched to a gene: 5. CDR3 length equals 16 residues. Germline V gene lookup returns CDR1 LGHNA and CDR2 YNFKEQ. This CDR3 is CASSHGTGIANYGYTF. The CDR3 nucleotides read TGTGCCAGCAGCCACGGGACAGGGATAGCTAACTATGGCTACACCTTC.

This chain joins TRBV5-4 and TRBJ1-2; D gene uncertain. The germline CDR1 and CDR2 sequences are SGHNT and YYREEE (reference sequence). Trimming took 1 base from V and 3 from J, leaving 7 bases between them. The CDR3 contains 13 residues. The CDR3 is CASSLSADYGYTF. CDR3 sequence (DNA): TGTGCCAGCAGCTTGTCGGCGGACTATGGCTACACCTTC.

The V gene is TRBV5-1, the J gene TRBJ2-5; 7 nucleotides align to TRBD1. CDR3 size: 13 residues. J lost 5 bases, V lost 1 base, and 2 bases had no gene match. CDR1 is SGHRS, CDR2 YFSETQ, per germline. This CDR3 is CASSLTGVETQYF. CDR3 nucleotide sequence: TGCGCCAGCAGCTTGACAGGGGTGGAGACCCAGTACTTC.

The genes are TRBV3-1 (or the pseudogene TRBV3-2) and TRBJ2-1; 10 bases line up with TRBD2. Unmatched junction bases numbered 2, after V lost 0 bases and J lost 0 bases. This CDR3 has 17 amino acids. The germline gives CDR1 LGHDT, CDR2 YNNKEL (reference sequence). CDR3 loop: CASSQESGGDSYNEQFF. DNA for the CDR3: TGTGCCAGCAGCCAAGAAAGCGGGGGGGACTCCTACAATGAGCAGTTCTTC.

The chain has TRBV6-6 and TRBJ1-3; D remains unclear. The CDR3 is 16 amino acids. V lost 0 bases, J lost 2 bases, and 11 bases lay in between. In germline, CDR1 is MNHNY, CDR2 SVGAGI (reference sequence). The chain's CDR3 is CASSYSADSPGNTIYF. The CDR3 DNA reads TGTGCCAGCAGTTACTCGGCTGACTCACCTGGAAACACCATATATTTT.

This chain links TRBV5-6 with TRBJ1-6, with D possibly TRBD1 on 5 matching bases. Germline loops: CDR1 SGHDT, CDR2 YYEEEE. The CDR3 extends over 14 amino acids. The V end lost 0 bases, the J end lost 8 bases, and 9 bases lay between the germline ends. Written as DNA, the CDR3 is TGTGCCAGCAGCTTGGGTGACAGCGATTCACCCCTCCACTTT. It yields the protein CASSLGDSDSPLHF.

The sample holds one count of this clone. This chain uses TRBV2 with TRBJ1-2, with 7 bases that match TRBD1. CDR1 SNHLY and CDR2 FYNNEI come from the germline V gene. V was clipped by 10 bases and J by 2 bases; unmatched bases: 13. The CDR3 loop spans 15 amino acids. CDR3 DNA sequence: TGTGCCACCCTGTGGGGCAGGGGGGCGAACTATGGCTACACCTTC. It specifies CATLWGRGANYGYTF.